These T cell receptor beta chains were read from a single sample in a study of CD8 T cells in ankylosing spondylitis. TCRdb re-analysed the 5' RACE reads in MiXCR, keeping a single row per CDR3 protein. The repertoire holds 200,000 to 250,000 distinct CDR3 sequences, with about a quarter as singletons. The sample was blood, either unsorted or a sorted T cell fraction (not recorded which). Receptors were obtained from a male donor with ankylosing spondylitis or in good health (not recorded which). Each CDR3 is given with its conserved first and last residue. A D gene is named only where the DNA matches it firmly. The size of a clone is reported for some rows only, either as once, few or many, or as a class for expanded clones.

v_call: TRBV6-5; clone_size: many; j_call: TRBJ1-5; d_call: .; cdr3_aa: CASSSGGRPQHF; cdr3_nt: TGTGCCAGCAGTTCCGGAGGTCGACCCCAGCATTTT
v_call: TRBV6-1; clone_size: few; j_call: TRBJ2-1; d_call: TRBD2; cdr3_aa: CASRSLAGEVYNEQFF; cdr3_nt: TGTGCCAGCAGGTCCCTAGCGGGAGAGGTCTACAATGAGCAGTTCTTC
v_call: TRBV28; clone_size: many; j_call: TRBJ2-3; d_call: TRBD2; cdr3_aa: CASSSSGAGTDTQYF; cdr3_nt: TGTGCCAGCAGTTCTAGCGGAGCCGGCACAGATACGCAGTATTTT
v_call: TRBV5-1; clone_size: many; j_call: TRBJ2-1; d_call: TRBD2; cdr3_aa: CASSRLAGGDIEQFF; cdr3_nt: TGCGCCAGCAGTCGATTGGCGGGAGGAGATATTGAGCAGTTCTTC
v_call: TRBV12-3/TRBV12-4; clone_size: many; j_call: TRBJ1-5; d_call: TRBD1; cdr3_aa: CASSRQGAFQPQHF; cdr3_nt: TGTGCCAGCAGCAGACAGGGGGCTTTCCAGCCCCAGCATTTT
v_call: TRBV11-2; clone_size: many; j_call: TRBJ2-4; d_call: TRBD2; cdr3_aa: CASSSAGTRPGGFKNIQYF; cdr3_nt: TGTGCCAGCAGCTCCGCCGGGACTCGGCCGGGGGGTTTCAAAAACATTCAGTACTTC
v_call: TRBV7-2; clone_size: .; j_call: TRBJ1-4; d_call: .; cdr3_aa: CASSPPWGGYNEKLFF; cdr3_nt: TGTGCCAGCAGCCCCCCTTGGGGGGGTTACAATGAAAAACTGTTTTTT
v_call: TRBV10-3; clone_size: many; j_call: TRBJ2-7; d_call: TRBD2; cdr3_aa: CAIRTSGSYEQYF; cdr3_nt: TGTGCCATCAGGACTAGCGGGAGTTACGAGCAGTACTTC
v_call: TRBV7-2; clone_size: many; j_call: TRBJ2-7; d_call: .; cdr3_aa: CASSPEWGEQYF; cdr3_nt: TGTGCCAGCAGCCCCGAGTGGGGCGAGCAGTACTTC
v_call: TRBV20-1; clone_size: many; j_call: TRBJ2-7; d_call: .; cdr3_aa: CSANTGPYEQYF; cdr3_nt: TGCAGTGCTAATACAGGTCCCTACGAGCAGTACTTC
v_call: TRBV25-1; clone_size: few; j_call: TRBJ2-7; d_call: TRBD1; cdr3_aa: CASSEYGQGEQYF; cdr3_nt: TGTGCCAGCAGTGAATATGGACAGGGCGAGCAGTACTTC
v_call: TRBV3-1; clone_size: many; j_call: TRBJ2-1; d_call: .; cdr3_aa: CASSQAFRFGDEQFF; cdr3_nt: TGTGCCAGCAGCCAAGCTTTCAGGTTTGGGGATGAGCAGTTCTTC
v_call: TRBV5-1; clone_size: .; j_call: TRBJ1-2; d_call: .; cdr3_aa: CASSQGQSSYGYTF; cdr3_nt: TGCGCCAGCAGCCAGGGCCAGTCTTCATATGGCTACACCTTC
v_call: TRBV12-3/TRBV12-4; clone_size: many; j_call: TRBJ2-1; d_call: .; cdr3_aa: CASSHLDFRFF; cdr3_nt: TGTGCCAGCAGTCATCTAGATTTTCGGTTCTTC
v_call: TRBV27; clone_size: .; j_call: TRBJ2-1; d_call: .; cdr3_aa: CASSRDRSSYNEQFF; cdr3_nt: TGTGCCAGCAGTCGTGACAGGAGCTCCTACAATGAGCAGTTCTTC
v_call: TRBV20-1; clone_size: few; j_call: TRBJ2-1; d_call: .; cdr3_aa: CSASSTRNEQFF; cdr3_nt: TGCAGTGCTAGCTCAACTAGGAATGAGCAGTTCTTC
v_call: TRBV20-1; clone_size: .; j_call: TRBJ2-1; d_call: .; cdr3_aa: CSAARDPLYNEQFF; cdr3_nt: TGCAGTGCCGCCCGGGACCCACTCTACAATGAGCAGTTCTTC
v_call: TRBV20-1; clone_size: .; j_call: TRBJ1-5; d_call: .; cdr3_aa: CSARAGAGNQPQHF; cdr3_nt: TGCAGTGCTAGAGCAGGGGCGGGCAATCAGCCCCAGCATTTT
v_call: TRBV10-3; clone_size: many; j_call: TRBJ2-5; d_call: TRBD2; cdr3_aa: CAISLAGSQETQYF; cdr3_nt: TGTGCCATCAGTCTAGCGGGATCCCAAGAGACCCAGTACTTC
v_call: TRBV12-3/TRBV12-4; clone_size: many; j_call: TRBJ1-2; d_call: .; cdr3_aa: CASSFEGIDYGYTF; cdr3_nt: TGTGCCAGCAGTTTTGAGGGGATTGACTATGGCTACACCTTC
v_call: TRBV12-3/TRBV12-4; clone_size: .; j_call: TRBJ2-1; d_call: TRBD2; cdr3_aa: CASSLGLAGEPLVDEQFF; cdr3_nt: TGTGCCAGCAGTCTAGGACTAGCGGGTGAACCCCTTGTGGATGAGCAGTTCTTC
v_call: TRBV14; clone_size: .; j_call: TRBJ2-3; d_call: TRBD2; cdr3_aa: CASSQRGRNTQYF; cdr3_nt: TGTGCCAGCAGCCAACGCGGGAGAAATACGCAGTATTTT
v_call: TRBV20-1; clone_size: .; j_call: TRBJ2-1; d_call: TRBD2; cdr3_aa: CSASGRARDEQFF; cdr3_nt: TGCAGTGCTAGCGGGAGGGCCCGGGATGAGCAGTTCTTC
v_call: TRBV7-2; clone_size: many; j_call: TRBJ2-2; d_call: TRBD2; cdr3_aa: CASVPSGAAGELFF; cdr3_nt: TGTGCCAGCGTGCCTAGCGGGGCCGCCGGGGAGCTGTTTTTT
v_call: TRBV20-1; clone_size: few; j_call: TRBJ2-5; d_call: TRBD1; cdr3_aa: CSATQGAEETQYF; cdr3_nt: TGCAGTGCTACGCAGGGGGCGGAGGAGACCCAGTACTTC
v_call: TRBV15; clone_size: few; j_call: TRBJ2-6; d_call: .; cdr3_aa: CATSREWGYRDESSGANVLTF; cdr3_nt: TGTGCCACCAGCAGAGAATGGGGCTACAGAGATGAGAGCTCTGGGGCCAACGTCCTGACTTTC
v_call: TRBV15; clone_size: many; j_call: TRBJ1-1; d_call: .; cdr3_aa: CATSRDRGITEAFF; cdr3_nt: TGTGCCACCAGCAGAGATCGGGGTATTACTGAAGCTTTCTTT